One and the same sample provided the 18 T cell receptor beta chains below, sequenced in a study of T cell repertoires in cytomegalovirus infection. No cognate antigen is known for these TCRs. TCRdb itself ran the reads through MiXCR, one entry per CDR3 protein. Of 300,000 to 400,000 distinct CDR3 sequences listed, around 25% are singletons. The source was cultured PBMCs, collected from culture after CMV antigen stimulation. The source is a human donor in good health (CMV status not recorded). Some clones in this sample may be carry-over from other donors' samples.

The rearrangement uses TRBV6-2 or TRBV6-3 and TRBJ2-3, with D unresolved. Germline V CDR1 and CDR2: MNHEY, SVGEGT. The CDR3 is 13 amino acids. The V and J ends lost 2 bases and 10 bases respectively, with 13 bases between them. The CDR3 DNA follows: TGTGCCAGCAGTTACCCACCAAGAGAGGCGCAGTATTTT. It codes for CASSYPPREAQYF.

This clonotype was seen a handful of times. The chain employs TRBV28 and TRBJ1-2, with D possibly matching TRBD1 (5 bases). CDR3 length equals 11 residues. V lost 7 bases, J lost 13 bases, and 16 bases lay in between. Germline assignment: CDR1 MDHEN and CDR2 SYDVKM. This CDR3 is CASTSGREITF. For the CDR3, the DNA is TGTGCCAGCACCTCGGGGCGAGAGATCACCTTC.

The rearrangement links TRBV5-4 to TRBJ1-4; 10 bases align to TRBD1. Germline V gives CDR1 SGHNT, CDR2 YYREEE (reference sequence). The CDR3 contains 17 residues. With 4 bases clipped from V and 8 bases from J, the junction kept 14 bases outside the gene matches. CDR3 in amino acids: CASSPRGRGTGAEKLFF. The CDR3 DNA is TGTGCCAGCAGCCCGCGAGGTAGGGGGACAGGGGCAGAAAAACTGTTTTTT.

In its sample, this clonotype was seen once. This chain links TRBV7-6 with TRBJ1-1, with TRBD1 identical over 12 bases. This CDR3 region has 16 residues. Trimming at V came to 4 bases and at J to 5 bases, leaving 8 bases not matched to a gene. Germline V gene data show CDR1 as SGHVS and CDR2 as FNYEAQ. The CDR3: CASSSAGQGASTEAFF. For the CDR3, the DNA is TGTGCCAGCAGCTCCGCGGGACAGGGGGCGAGTACTGAAGCTTTCTTT.

The chain links TRBV7-9 to TRBJ2-7, with D maybe TRBD1 (5 bases). With 1 base removed from V and 5 bases from J, the gap between germline ends came to 9 bases. Germline loops: CDR1 SEHNR, CDR2 FQNEAQ (reference sequence). This CDR3 has 13 residues. The CDR3 DNA is TGTGCCAGCAGCTTAGGTGCAGGGAACGAGCAGTACGTC. Translating gives CASSLGAGNEQYV.

The V gene is TRBV2, the J gene TRBJ1-4; no clear D gene. The CDR3 consists of 13 residues. CDR1 and CDR2 from the germline V gene are SNHLY and FYNNEI. Trimming shortened V by 6 bases and J by 4 bases, and 9 bases separated the two germline ends. The CDR3 coding sequence is TGTGCCAGCAGAAGACAATTTAATGAAAAACTGTTTTTT. Translation gives CASRRQFNEKLFF.

As to this clonotype: Just one base apart from a much larger clone, this may be a read error. This chain connects TRBV7-8 to TRBJ2-1; TRBD1 matches 9 bases. V dropped 2 bases and J dropped 4; count of bases not matched to a gene: 9. The germline gives CDR1 SGHVS, CDR2 FQNEAQ. This CDR3 is 17 amino acids long. The CDR3: CASSLFAGTGMYNEQFF. CDR3 bases: TGTGCCAGCAGCTTATTTGCGGGGACAGGGATGTACAATGAGCAGTTCTTC.

The chain uses TRBV18 and TRBJ1-2; the D gene is possibly TRBD1 (5 bases). Trimming took 0 bases from V and 2 from J, leaving 7 bases between them. This CDR3 has 14 amino acids. Germline loops: CDR1 KGHSH, CDR2 LQKENI. The chain's CDR3 is CASSPPGGNYGYTF. Here the CDR3 DNA reads TGTGCCAGCTCACCACCGGGGGGAAACTATGGCTACACCTTC.

This clonotype was seen a handful of times. CDR3 bases: TGTGCCAGCAGCCAAGATCACGCTAGATCCCGCCTAGGGGAGCAGTTCTTC. It translates to CASSQDHARSRLGEQFF. This chain links TRBV14 with TRBJ2-1; D not resolved. V was cut by 0 bases and J by 10 bases, with 22 bases left in between. The germline V gene has CDR1 SGHDN and CDR2 FVKESK. This CDR3 is 17 amino acids long.

This clonotype has only a few counts. With a much larger clone just one base away, this may be a read error. V and J are TRBV7-9 and TRBJ1-1; D is uncertain. Germline CDR1 reads SEHNR; CDR2 reads FQNEAQ (reference sequence). V lost 3 bases and J 0 bases, leaving 5 bases between the germline ends. The CDR3 loop spans 13 amino acids. CDR3 residues: CASSFYLNTEAFF. In DNA, the CDR3 is TGTGCCAGCAGCTTCTACCTGAACACTGAAGCTTTCTTT.

This clonotype was counted only a few times. This rearrangement joins TRBV19 to TRBJ2-1, with D perhaps matching TRBD1 (5 bases). Trimming cost V 5 bases and J 5 bases, with 22 bases left between them. Germline V gene sequence: CDR1 LNHDA, CDR2 SQIVND (reference sequence). The CDR3 is made up of 17 amino acids. CDR3 loop: CASSPYGFRGIDNEQFF. The CDR3 DNA reads as TGTGCCAGTAGTCCTTATGGGTTTAGGGGCATCGACAATGAGCAGTTCTTC.

This clonotype was observed at least ten times. The V and J genes are TRBV7-9 and TRBJ2-1; D not resolved. The germline CDR1 and CDR2 sequences are SEHNR and FQNEAQ (reference sequence). CDR3 length: 14 residues. V was pared by 1 base and J by 2 bases, with 6 bases between. CDR3 residues: CASSLGAAYNEQFF. The CDR3 nucleotides read TGTGCCAGCAGCTTAGGGGCAGCCTACAATGAGCAGTTCTTC.

This chain uses TRBV6-1 with TRBJ2-1; D not resolved. Between the trimmed V and J ends, which lost 7 bases and 9 bases, there was a span of 10 bases. Germline-derived CDR1 and CDR2 are MNHNS and SASEGT. This CDR3 has 11 amino acids. CDR3 loop: CASTHGLEQFF. CDR3 coding DNA: TGTGCCAGCACCCATGGGCTTGAGCAGTTCTTC.

This clonotype was found many times. This rearrangement joins TRBV5-1 to TRBJ2-1; the match to TRBD2 covers 11 bases. Trimming at V came to 1 base and at J to 9 bases, leaving 6 bases not matched to a gene. The germline gives CDR1 SGHRS, CDR2 YFSETQ. This CDR3 comprises 15 residues. The CDR3 is CASSLTATSGGEQFF. In nucleotides, the CDR3 is TGCGCCAGCAGCTTGACCGCCACTAGCGGGGGTGAGCAGTTCTTC.

The J gene is TRBJ2-2, the V gene TRBV15; D not certain. V was pared by 1 base and J by 6 bases, with 6 bases between. CDR1 and CDR2 (germline): LNHNV, YYDKDF (reference sequence). The CDR3 runs to 13 residues. The CDR3 protein is CATSRGAAGELFF. DNA for the CDR3: TGTGCCACCAGCAGAGGTGCGGCCGGGGAGCTGTTTTTT.

The V call is TRBV4-3, the J call TRBJ2-7; no clear D. Between the trimmed V and J ends, which lost 0 bases and 0 bases, there was a span of 6 bases. The V gene's germline CDR1 is LGHNA and CDR2 YSLEER. CDR3 length equals 14 residues. CDR3 residues: CASSQDYNSYEQYF. CDR3 bases: TGCGCCAGCAGCCAAGACTACAACTCCTACGAGCAGTACTTC.

This chain joins TRBV6-2 or TRBV6-3 and TRBJ2-1; D may be TRBD1 or TRBD2 (6 bases each). CDR3 length: 12 amino acids. Trimming removed 6 bases at V and 12 bases at J, with 15 bases between. From germline, CDR1 is MNHEY and CDR2 SVGEGT. The CDR3 DNA reads TGTGCCAGCAGGATACGGGGGCTGGCGCAGTTCTTC. This encodes CASRIRGLAQFF.

This clonotype has only a few counts. The chain has TRBV19 and TRBJ2-1, with D hard to call. Trimming removed 9 bases at V and 1 base at J, with 4 bases between. The CDR3 consists of 11 residues. Germline V gives CDR1 LNHDA, CDR2 SQIVND (reference sequence). CDR3 in DNA: TGTGCCAGCGGGTCCTACAATGAGCAGTTCTTC. Protein: CASGSYNEQFF.